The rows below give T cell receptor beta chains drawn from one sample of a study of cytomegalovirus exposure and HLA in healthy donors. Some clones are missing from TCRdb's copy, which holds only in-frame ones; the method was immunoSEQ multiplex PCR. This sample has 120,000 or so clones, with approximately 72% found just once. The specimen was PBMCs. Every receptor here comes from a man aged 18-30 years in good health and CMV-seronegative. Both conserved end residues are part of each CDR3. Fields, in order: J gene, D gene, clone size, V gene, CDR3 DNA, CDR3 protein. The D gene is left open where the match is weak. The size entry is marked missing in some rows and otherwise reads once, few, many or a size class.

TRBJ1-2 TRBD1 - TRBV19 TGTGCCAGTAGTATGACAGGGCCGCACTATGGCTACACCTTC CASSMTGPHYGYTF
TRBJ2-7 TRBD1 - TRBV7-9 TGTGCCAGCCGCTTGACAGGGGACGAGCAGTACTTC CASRLTGDEQYF
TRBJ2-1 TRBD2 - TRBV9 TGTGCCAGCAGCGGCATAGCGGGGGGGGCCTACAATGAGCAGTTCTTC CASSGIAGGAYNEQFF
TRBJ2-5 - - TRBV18 TGTGCCAGCTCAAGCCTAGGTTCAGGGCAGCAAGAGACCCAGTACTTC CASSSLGSGQQETQYF
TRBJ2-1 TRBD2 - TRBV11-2 TGTGCCAGCAGCTTAAGGACTAGCGTAGGGGAGCAGTTCTTC CASSLRTSVGEQFF
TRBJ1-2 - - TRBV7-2 TGTGCCAGCAGCGTACAGGGACCCGGTGGCTATGGCTACACCTTC CASSVQGPGGYGYTF
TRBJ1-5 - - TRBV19 TGTGCCAGTAGTCCCCAGTACAGGGCTTTTAGCAATCAGCCCCAGCATTTT CASSPQYRAFSNQPQHF
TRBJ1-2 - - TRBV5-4 TGTGCCAGCAGCTTGCCCAGGGCTAAAGGCTACACCTTC CASSLPRAKGYTF
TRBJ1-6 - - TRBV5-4 TGTGCCAGCAGCTCGACAGGATCACCCCTCCACTTT CASSSTGSPLHF
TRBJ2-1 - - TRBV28 TGTGCCAGCAGTTTAAGGGGAACCTTCAATGAGCAGTTCTTC CASSLRGTFNEQFF
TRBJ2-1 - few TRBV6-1 TGTGCCAGCAGTGAACGGGCAGGGGGGTACAATGAGCAGTTCTTC CASSERAGGYNEQFF
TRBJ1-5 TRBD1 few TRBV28 TGTGCCAGCAGGTCCGGGACAGGGTTTCAGCCCCAGCATTTT CASRSGTGFQPQHF
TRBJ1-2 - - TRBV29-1 TGCAGCGTTGATACGGCAGGGGAAGATGGCTACACCTTC CSVDTAGEDGYTF
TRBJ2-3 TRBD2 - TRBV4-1 TGCGCCAGCAGCCAACCCCGGGGGGATAGCGGGGGGACAGATACGCAGTATTTT CASSQPRGDSGGTDTQYF
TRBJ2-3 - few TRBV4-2 TGTGCCAGCAGCCAAGCTTTCGGGTCCACAGATACGCAGTATTTT CASSQAFGSTDTQYF
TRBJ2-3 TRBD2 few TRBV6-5 TGTGCCAGCGGGAAACGGGGGGGCGGCACAGATACGCAGTATTTT CASGKRGGGTDTQYF
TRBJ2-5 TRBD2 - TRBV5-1 TGCGCCAGCAGCCCCGGACTAGCGGACAAATGGACCCAGTACTTC CASSPGLADKWTQYF
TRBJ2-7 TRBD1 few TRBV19 TGTGCCAGTAGTGTGGGACAGCTCTACGAGCAGTACTTC CASSVGQLYEQYF
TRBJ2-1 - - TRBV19 TGTGCCAGTAGTATACCCCCTCCTTCCTACAATGAGCAGTTCTTC CASSIPPPSYNEQFF
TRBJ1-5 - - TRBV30 TGTGCCTGGACCAAGTCAGGGATTCAGGGTCAGCCCCAGCATTTT CAWTKSGIQGQPQHF
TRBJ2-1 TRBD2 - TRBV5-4 TGTGCCAGCAGCGCGCCCGGGACTATCGCCTACAATGAGCAGTTCTTC CASSAPGTIAYNEQFF
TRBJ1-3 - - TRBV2 TGTGCCAGCAGTGATCCGGGGGCTGGAAACACCATATATTTT CASSDPGAGNTIYF
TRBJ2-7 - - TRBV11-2 TGTGCCAGCAGCTTAGGACAGAGTGGTCCCTACGAGCAGTACTTC CASSLGQSGPYEQYF
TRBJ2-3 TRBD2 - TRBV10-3 TGTGCCACCTCGGAGACTAGCGGGGGGGAAGATACGCAGTATTTT CATSETSGGEDTQYF
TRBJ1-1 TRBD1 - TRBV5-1 TGCGCCAGCAGCCCCCGACAGGGATGGGGTGAAGCTTTCTTT CASSPRQGWGEAFF
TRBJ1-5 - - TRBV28 TGTGCCAGCAGACAGGGAACAAATAGCAATCAGCCCCAGCATTTT CASRQGTNSNQPQHF
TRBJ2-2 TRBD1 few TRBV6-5 TGTGCCAGCAGCGACAGGGGGACCGGGGAGCTGTTTTTT CASSDRGTGELFF
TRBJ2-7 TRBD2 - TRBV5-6 TGTGCCAGCAGGGCTAGCGGGAGATGGTCCTACGAGCAGTACTTC CASRASGRWSYEQYF
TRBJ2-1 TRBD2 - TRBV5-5 TGTGCCAGCAGCTTGACGTTAGCGGGAGGGCCAGAGCAGTTCTTC CASSLTLAGGPEQFF
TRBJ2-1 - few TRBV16 TGTGCCAGCAGCCAGGGGCAGGTCGATGAGCAGTTCTTC CASSQGQVDEQFF
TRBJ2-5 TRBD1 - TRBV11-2 TGTGCCAGCAGCCCGACAGGGGGGAGGGAGACCCAGTACTTC CASSPTGGRETQYF
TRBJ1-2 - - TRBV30 TGTGCCTGGATTAGGAAGGGGAACCCGTTGTATGGCTACCCCTTC CAWIRKGNPLYGYPF
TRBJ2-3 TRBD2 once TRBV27 TGTGCCAGCAGTTTGGCGGCTAGCGGGAGGGTAACGCAGTATTTT CASSLAASGRVTQYF
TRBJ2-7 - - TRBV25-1 TGTGCCAGCAGTGCATGGGCTACCTACGAGCAGTACTTC CASSAWATYEQYF
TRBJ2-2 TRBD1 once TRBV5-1 TGCGCCAGCAGGAGATTCACAGGGGTTCTCGACACCGGGGAGCTGTTTTTT CASRRFTGVLDTGELFF
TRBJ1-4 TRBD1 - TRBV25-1 TGTGCCAGCCTCCGACAGGGCGGTGATGAAAAACTGTTTTTT CASLRQGGDEKLFF
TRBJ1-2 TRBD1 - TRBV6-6 TGTGCCAGCAGTTACGACAGGGGGCTCGAGGGCTACACCTTC CASSYDRGLEGYTF
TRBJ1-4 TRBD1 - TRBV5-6 TGTGCCAGCAGCACCCAGGCGGGGACAGGTCGCTGGAAACTGTTTTTT CASSTQAGTGRWKLFF
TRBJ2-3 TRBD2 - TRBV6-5 TGTGCCAGCAGTTACGCGGGGGGTCCCACAGATACGCAGTATTTT CASSYAGGPTDTQYF
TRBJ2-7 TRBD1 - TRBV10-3 TGTGCCATCAGTGACCCGGGACAGGGACGGCTGGGGGCGATCGAGCAGTACTTC CAISDPGQGRLGAIEQYF
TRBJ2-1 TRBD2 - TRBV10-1 TGCGCCAGCGGGAGCGGGGGGGTCTACAATGAGCAGTTCTTC CASGSGGVYNEQFF
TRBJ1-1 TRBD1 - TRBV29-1 TGCAGCGTCGCAGGACAGGGGGGGTATCAGAACACTGAAGCTTTCTTT CSVAGQGGYQNTEAFF
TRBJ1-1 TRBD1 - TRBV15 TGTGCCACCAGCAGTCGCCCTCAGGGGGCGAACACTGAAGCTTTCTTT CATSSRPQGANTEAFF
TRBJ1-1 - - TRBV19 TGTGCCAGTAGTATAGATCGAGCGACCCGCGCTTTCTTT CASSIDRATRAFF
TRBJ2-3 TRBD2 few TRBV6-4 TGTGCCAGCAGTGCGCGGGGGGTTAGCACAGATACGCAGTATTTT CASSARGVSTDTQYF
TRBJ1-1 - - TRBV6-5 TGTGCCAGCAGTTACGCAGGGGCGGTCGGTACTGAAGCTTTCTTT CASSYAGAVGTEAFF
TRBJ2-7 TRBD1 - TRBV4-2 TGTGCCAGCAGCCAGCACAGGGGCCTCTCCTACGAGCAGTACTTC CASSQHRGLSYEQYF
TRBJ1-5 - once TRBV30 TGTGCCTGGAGTGTTCGTCAGGCTGGGAATCAGCCCCAGCATTTT CAWSVRQAGNQPQHF
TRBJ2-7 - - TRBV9 TGTGCCAGCAGCCTTGGTAGCGGCACCTACGAGCAGTACTTC CASSLGSGTYEQYF
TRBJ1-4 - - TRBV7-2 TGTGCCAGCAGCTCTACCGGGGGAATCCTCGCAAGTGAAAAACTGTTTTTT CASSSTGGILASEKLFF
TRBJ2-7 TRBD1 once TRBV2 TGTGCCAGCAAGTTCGGGACAGAGGTCCACGAGCAGTACTTC CASKFGTEVHEQYF
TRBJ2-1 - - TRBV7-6 TGTGCCAGCAGCTTAGAATGGCAGGGTGGGCTCCTTGAGCAGTTCTTC CASSLEWQGGLLEQFF
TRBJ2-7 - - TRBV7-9 TGTGCCAGCAGCCTAAGCCGGGACATAGTCTCCTACGAGCAGTACTTC CASSLSRDIVSYEQYF
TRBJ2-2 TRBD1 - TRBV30 TGTGCCTGGGGAAGGGGCAGGACAGGGTCCACCGGGGAGCTGTTTTTT CAWGRGRTGSTGELFF
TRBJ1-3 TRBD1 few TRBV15 TGTGCCACCAGCAATCGACAGGGACCCACTGGAAACACCATATATTTT CATSNRQGPTGNTIYF
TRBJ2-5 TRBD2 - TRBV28 TGTGCCAGCAGTTTTGCTAGCGGGGCACGGACCCAGTACTTC CASSFASGARTQYF
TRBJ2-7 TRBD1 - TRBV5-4 TGTGCCAGCAGCTACCCGGGACAGGGGGCGGGCTCCTACGAGCAGTACTTC CASSYPGQGAGSYEQYF
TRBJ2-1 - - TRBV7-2 TGTGCCAGCAGCTTAGCGTCGGGTAGCTCCTACAATGAGCAGTTCTTC CASSLASGSSYNEQFF
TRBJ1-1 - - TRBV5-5 TGTGCCAGCAGCTTAACCGGGGAATACACTGAAGCTTTCTTT CASSLTGEYTEAFF